Sequencing of this TCR beta chain was carried out in a study of immune cell composition in non-small cell lung cancer. About the research overall: Most cases were lung adenocarcinoma or squamous cell carcinoma.

CDR1 is MNHNS and CDR2 is SASEGT in the germline V gene. V was pared by 5 bases and J by 0 bases, with 11 bases between. This CDR3 is built from 15 residues. Points from the study as a whole: Lung squamous cell carcinoma tumours had significantly higher top 10 clone scores and productive clonality than lung adenocarcinoma. TIL tumour reactivity correlated with maximal tumour-associated clone frequency in adenocarcinoma.

Assay: immunoSEQ multiplex PCR; the TCRdb copy retains only in-frame clones and omits some. Here the sample spans 13,000 to 15,000 clones, approximately 80% being singletons. With respect to this clone: Its cognate antigen is unknown.

Specimen: lung tumor tissue. V is TRBV6-1 and J is TRBJ1-5; a possible D gene is TRBD1 (5 bases). This TCR came from a human donor with non-small cell lung cancer. This chain's CDR3 is CASSLQENSNQPQHF. The CDR3, as DNA: TGTGCCAGCAGTCTACAGGAGAATAGCAATCAGCCCCAGCATTTT.